Sequencing of this T cell receptor beta chain was carried out in a study of CD8+CD57+ T cells in acquired aplastic anemia. At the level of the study: The study obtained an average of 3.2 ug of DNA from sorted CD4+ and CD8+ cells.

Comments on this clonotype: What it binds is not known. The junction differs from germline at one of its ends, possibly a read error.

General observations from the study: The study found no significant CD8+ Simpson's diversity difference between patients and controls.

The CDR3 runs to 15 residues. The germline CDR1 and CDR2 sequences are LNHDA and SQIVND (reference sequence). For CDR3 and TCR beta VDJ profiling, genomic DNA was the template used. TCRdb passed the reads through MiXCR, listing each CDR3 protein once. The profile shows a few hundred thousand distinct CDR3 sequences, under 40% of them singletons. Before being chosen for sequencing, patients had shown CD8+CD57+ cell expansion by flow cytometry. Severe acquired aplastic anemia affected all patients. This receptor was taken from a human donor with aplastic anemia. What was sequenced was sorted CD4+, CD8+, or CD8+CD57+ T cells (not recorded which) from PBMCs. The chain couples TRBV19 to TRBJ2-7; 8 bases align to TRBD2. The CDR3 bases are TGTGCCCGTAGTGAGCGGGAGATTGGTCCGTGCAAGCAGTACTTC. Its translation: CARSEREIGPCKQYF. Drawing the rest from reference TRBV19 and TRBJ2-7, the complete variable domain is DGGITQSPKYLFRKEGQNVTLSCEQNLNHDAMYWYRQDPGQGLRLIYYSQIVNDFQKGDIAEGYSVSREKKESFPLTVTSAQKNPTAFYLCARSEREIGPCKQYFGPGTRLTVT.